The 14 T cell receptor beta chains below were found in one sample sequenced in a study of shared clonotypes between healthy human individuals. Sequencing was performed with immunoSEQ multiplex PCR; in TCRdb, only in-frame clones are kept and a portion is missing. There are 800,000 to 1,200,000 clones in the sample; roughly 74% occur only once, and under 0.65% lies in the top ten. The specimen sequenced was memory CD4+ T cells from PBMCs. Sample subset: CD45RA-negative fraction. The source is a man younger than 35 in good health. Some clones in this sample may be carry-over from other donors' samples.

As for this clone: A much larger clone lies one base from this, so it may be a read error. V and J are TRBV7-2 and TRBJ1-5; no clear D. CDR1 and CDR2 (germline): SGHTA, FQGNSA. The CDR3 totals 15 residues. The CDR3 DNA reads as TGTGCCAGCAGCTCGGTGCGGCACGGCAATCAGCCCCGGCATTTT. It codes for CASSSVRHGNQPRHF.

About this clone: Possible read error: a much larger clone is one base away. This sequence joins TRBV7-2 and TRBJ1-2; D remains unclear. The germline CDR1 and CDR2 sequences are SGHTA and FQGNSA. Trimming shortened V by 1 base and J by 7 bases, and 7 bases separated the two germline ends. This CDR3 is built from 12 residues. DNA for the CDR3: TGTGCCAGCAGCTTAGGTCGGGGTGGCTACACCTTC. It translates to CASSLGRGGYTF.

The table lists this clone with many counts. CDR3: CASSLYVAGAVTEAFF. The CDR3 nucleotides are TGTGCCAGCAGTTTGTACGTAGCGGGGGCGGTCACTGAAGCTTTCTTT. This chain uses TRBV28 with TRBJ1-1, with D possibly being TRBD1 (6 bases). Trimming removed 3 bases at V and 4 bases at J, with 18 bases between. Germline CDR1 reads MDHEN; CDR2 reads SYDVKM. This CDR3 region has 16 residues.

Comment on this clone: The germline gene is not matched at one end of the junction; a read error may be the cause. The chain carries TRBV9 and TRBJ2-5, with D uncertain. The CDR3 is 15 amino acids. CDR1 and CDR2 from the germline V gene are SGDLS and YYNGEE. CDR3 sequence reads: CASSVGRQPQGTQYF. The CDR3 DNA sequence: TGTGCCAGCAGCGTAGGGCGTCAGCCCCAAGGGACCCAGTACTTC. The full variable domain, rest sourced from reference TRBV9 and TRBJ2-5, is DSGVTQTPKHLITATGQRVTLRCSPRSGDLSVYWYQQSLDQGLQFLIQYYNGEERAKGNILERFSAQQFPDLHSELNLSSLELGDSALYFCASSVGRQPQGTQYFGPGTRLLVL.

The chain links TRBV28 to TRBJ1-1; TRBD1 is a possible D gene (5 bases). This CDR3 region has 16 residues. Germline CDR1 MDHEN, CDR2 SYDVKM. V was clipped by 4 bases and J by 6 bases, with 21 bases between them. CDR3 protein: CASSSISRRDVPEAFF. In DNA form, the CDR3 reads TGTGCCAGCAGTTCAATATCCCGCCGGGACGTGCCTGAAGCTTTCTTT.

The CDR3 nucleotides are TGCGCCAGCAGGCGTTCAGGCAACTACGAGCAGTACTTC. This encodes CASRRSGNYEQYF. The chain combines TRBV5-1 with TRBJ2-7; D not certain. Germline CDR1 SGHRS, CDR2 YFSETQ. The V end was cut by 5 bases, the J end by 3 bases, with 12 bases between. The CDR3 loop spans 13 amino acids.

CDR3 nucleotide sequence: TGTGCCAGCAGTTTATATGACTATGGCTACACCTTC. Protein sequence: CASSLYDYGYTF. The V and J genes are TRBV28 and TRBJ1-2; D gene uncertain. V was shortened by 1 base and J by 3 bases, with 3 bases between the two germline ends. Looked up from germline, CDR1 is MDHEN and CDR2 is SYDVKM. The length of the CDR3 is 12 residues.

V is TRBV10-3 and J is TRBJ2-5; D gene uncertain. The J call may not be correct, given that the DNA end is closer to TRBJ2-7. CDR3 length: 10 amino acids. Germline assignment: CDR1 ENHRY and CDR2 SYGVKD. CDR3 amino acids: CAPVPYEQYF. CDR3 bases: TGTGCCCCGGTCCCGTACGAGCAGTACTTC.

CDR3: CAISESGDRSGRETQYF. CDR3 DNA sequence: TGTGCCATCAGTGAGTCTGGAGACCGGAGTGGACGGGAGACCCAGTACTTC. The rearrangement joins TRBV10-3 to TRBJ2-5; no clear D. Trimming took off 0 bases at V and 5 bases at J, with 19 bases between the two ends. The germline V gene encodes CDR1 ENHRY and CDR2 SYGVKD. The CDR3 consists of 17 residues.

V is TRBV21-1 and J is TRBJ2-7; the table's D call, TRBD1, was not checked against the DNA. TRBV21-1 is a known pseudogene. CDR3 length: 19 residues. This CDR3 is CASSKDLSLAKTGFYEQYF. CDR3 nucleotide sequence: TGTGCCAGCAGCAAAGACCTGAGCCTCGCAAAAACAGGGTTCTACGAGCAGTACTTC.

The chain is built from TRBV7-7 and TRBJ2-5; 12 nucleotides agree with TRBD2. Germline CDR1 is SSHAT and CDR2 is FNYEAQ (reference sequence). The V segment lost 5 bases and the J segment 3 bases; nucleotides outside the gene matches: 10. This CDR3 has 17 residues. CDR3 sequence reads: CASSAQPGLAGEETQYF. The CDR3 DNA sequence: TGTGCCAGCAGCGCTCAGCCGGGACTAGCGGGCGAAGAGACCCAGTACTTC.

With regard to this clone: Mismatch with germline at one junction end may stem from a read error. CDR3 bases: TGTGCCAGTAGTATAGACGGCGGGAGGGCCACAAACATTCAGTACTTC. Its translation is CASSIDGGRATNIQYF. The chain is built from TRBV19 and TRBJ2-4; 9 bases align to TRBD2. The CDR3 loop spans 16 amino acids. Germline CDR1 LNHDA, CDR2 SQIVND (reference sequence). The variable domain in full, with the rest retrieved from reference TRBV19 and TRBJ2-4, is DGGITQSPKYLFRKEGQNVTLSCEQNLNHDAMYWYRQDPGQGLRLIYYSQIVNDFQKGDIAEGYSVSREKKESFPLTVTSAQKNPTAFYLCASSIDGGRATNIQYFGAGTRLSVL.

The chain carries TRBV6-5 and TRBJ2-1, with TRBD2 as a possible D gene (6 bases). Germline V lookup: CDR1 MNHEY, CDR2 SVGAGI. Trimming removed 8 bases from V and 7 bases from J, with 12 bases in between. This CDR3 comprises 12 residues. The CDR3 loop is CASGEVGNEQFF. CDR3 DNA sequence: TGTGCCAGCGGGGAGGTAGGGAATGAGCAGTTCTTC.

The rearrangement links TRBV28 to TRBJ2-5, with a weak D call TRBD2 (6 bases). Near its end, the DNA agrees better with TRBJ2-7, so the J call may be wrong. This CDR3 comprises 17 residues. Germline V gene data show CDR1 as MDHEN and CDR2 as SYDVKM. In DNA form, the CDR3 reads TGTGCCAGCGGTCCCTTCAGGGTTAGCGGTATTTTTCACGAGCAGTACTTC. Protein product: CASGPFRVSGIFHEQYF.